This T cell receptor (beta chain) was observed in a study of blood T cell repertoires in COVID-19 (dated by TCRdb to the early 2020s). Turning to the overall study: Samples from collaborators originated in the United States, Italy and Spain and spanned both the acute and convalescent phases of COVID-19. A freely available public database, intended as a resource for researchers studying the immune response to SARS-CoV-2, is where the repertoires were released. Where available, HLA class I and class II types were taken from metadata supplied by the sample provider and were not determined by assay-based typing. The prospective study material was composed of cDNA or gDNA derived from T cells, B-cell-depleted T cells, or PBMCs. The dataset comprised deeply sampled blood TCRbeta repertoires from subjects exposed to, actively infected with, or recovered from COVID-19. A de-identified subject ID, COVID-19 status, age in years and sex were almost always included in the sample metadata. Samples were obtained from the ongoing ImmuneRACE study (first 160 participants) and from roughly 1,300 subjects provided by 6 global collaborators.

Turning to this clone: The antigen it binds to is not known. No base quality values were provided; no much bigger clone lies one nucleotide off.

The CDR3 covers 15 residues, taking in both the cysteine and the phenylalanine. The only DNA kept is the CDR3, 45 bases in frame from the first base. Trimming leaves V shorter by 4 bases and J shorter by 1 base, with the junction holding 5 bases beyond the gene matches. CDR1 MGHRA and CDR2 YSYEKL were looked up in the germline V gene. General conclusions and limits of the study: The quantity of clinical and demographic metadata differed by source and by participant and was supplied without curation.

TCRbeta CDR3 regions were amplified from genomic DNA using the immunoSEQ Assay, a bias-controlled multiplex PCR. The original pipeline was this. Nucleated cell counts per sample were estimated from amplification of reference gene primers within the assay. To quantify the absolute abundance of each unique TCRbeta CDR3 rearrangement, sequence reads were collapsed and filtered. Productive Simpson clonality was computed per sample as the square root of Simpson's diversity index over productive rearrangements. Drawn from immuneACCESS, this table holds only the in-frame rearrangements with V and J called that TCRdb kept. Clones are partly lost; checked studies trace under half to an unresolved V gene and leave the rest unexplained. V and J calls and clone size follow that table, whereas D and trimming were derived from the DNA. The sample table shows over 150,000 clones, and 75% to 95% are seen once. The biggest ten clones account for 0.55% of the sample.

Whole blood was collected in K2EDTA tubes by collaborating institutions according to the institutions' own protocols. For TCRbeta analysis, collaborators shipped samples as frozen whole blood, isolated PBMCs, or DNA extracted from either of those sample types. This clonotype was sampled from a man in his fifties with acute or convalescent COVID-19. The specimen was peripheral blood. Recombination linked TRBV4-1 to TRBJ1-2; 8 nucleotides in the junction match TRBD1. The DNA reads as follows: TGCGCCAGCAGCCCCCGGACAGGGAATAACTATGGCTACACCTTC. Translated, this is CASSPRTGNNYGYTF.